This passage covers 25 T cell receptor beta chains from one sample sequenced in a study of blood T cell dynamics during melanoma immunotherapy. TCRdb's copy holds only in-frame clones and misses some; the assay was immunoSEQ multiplex PCR. The data contain some 15,000 clones, about 88% of them singletons. Time point given: pre-treatment baseline. Sequencing was performed on blood, taken from a patient treated with checkpoint blockade. The source of these receptors is a human donor with melanoma.

This chain connects TRBV7-2 to TRBJ2-7; 7 bases map to TRBD1. Germline assignment: CDR1 SGHTA and CDR2 FQGNSA. V lost 5 bases, J lost 4 bases, and 11 bases stayed unmatched. There are 15 residues in the CDR3. CDR3 bases: TGTGCCAGCAGCCCCCGGACAGGAAAGGGGTACGAGCAGTACTTC. This translates into CASSPRTGKGYEQYF.

The rearrangement links TRBV30 to TRBJ2-3, with D possibly matching TRBD1 (6 bases). This CDR3 is 14 amino acids long. Germline values: CDR1 GTSNPN, CDR2 SVGIG (reference sequence). Trimming pared 2 bases from V and 2 bases from J, leaving 11 bases between. The CDR3: CAWSTGQFTDTQYF. The CDR3 bases are TGTGCCTGGAGTACAGGGCAGTTCACAGATACGCAGTATTTT.

The chain links TRBV19 to TRBJ1-5; D possibly corresponds to TRBD1 (6 bases). Germline values: CDR1 LNHDA, CDR2 SQIVND (reference sequence). The CDR3 runs 17 residues. V shed 5 bases and J shed 3 bases, with 20 bases lying between them. The CDR3 reads CASSRMTGTRHNQPQHF. In DNA form, the CDR3 reads TGTGCCAGTAGTCGAATGACCGGGACAAGACACAATCAGCCCCAGCATTTT.

This chain uses TRBV19 with TRBJ1-1; D is unclear. CDR1 and CDR2 from the germline V gene are LNHDA and SQIVND (reference sequence). The CDR3 length is 14 residues. The V end was cut by 3 bases, the J end by 3 bases, with 11 bases between. The chain's CDR3 is CASSIPGLDTEAFF. Written as DNA, the CDR3 is TGTGCCAGTAGTATTCCAGGTTTGGACACTGAAGCTTTCTTT.

The rearrangement links TRBV29-1 to TRBJ2-6, with a tentative D call TRBD1 (5 bases). V lost 4 bases and J 0 bases, leaving 10 bases between the germline ends. CDR3 length: 15 residues. The V gene's germline CDR1 is SQVTM and CDR2 ANQGSEA. The CDR3 spells CSVGQLPSGANVLTF. CDR3 coding DNA: TGCAGCGTTGGACAGCTGCCCTCTGGGGCCAACGTCCTGACTTTC.

This sequence joins TRBV5-6 and TRBJ2-7; TRBD1 aligns across 9 bases. V dropped 4 bases and J dropped 4; count of bases not matched to a gene: 12. CDR1 and CDR2 (germline): SGHDT, YYEEEE. The CDR3 runs 16 residues. The CDR3 reads CASSLQLQGALYEQYF. The CDR3 nucleotides are TGTGCCAGCAGCCTACAACTACAGGGGGCTCTGTACGAGCAGTACTTC.

The genes are TRBV11-2 and TRBJ1-6; no reliable D call. V was shortened by 5 bases and J by 7 bases, with 12 bases between the two germline ends. In germline, CDR1 is SGHAT, CDR2 FQNNGV. This CDR3 comprises 14 residues. The CDR3 DNA follows: TGTGCCAGCAGCCCCGGGTCCCGAAATTCACCCCTCCACTTT. Translated: CASSPGSRNSPLHF.

J is TRBJ2-2 and V is TRBV6-5, with D possibly being TRBD1 (5 bases). Trimming pared 3 bases from V and 7 bases from J, leaving 12 bases between. This CDR3 is built from 14 residues. Germline CDR1 and CDR2: MNHEY and SVGAGI. The CDR3 nucleotides read TGTGCCAGCAGTTATTACCCAGGGCGCGGGGAGCTGTTTTTT. Its translation: CASSYYPGRGELFF.

The chain carries TRBV5-1 and TRBJ1-2; D gene ambiguous. CDR1 is SGHRS and CDR2 is YFSETQ in the germline V gene. V was clipped by 7 bases and J by 4 bases, with 14 bases between them. This CDR3 has 13 residues. The CDR3 DNA follows: TGCGCCAGCTTCGACGGCGCTGGCTATGGCTACACCTTC. Its translation is CASFDGAGYGYTF.

V is TRBV19 and J is TRBJ2-1; 8 bases line up with TRBD1. CDR3 length equals 16 residues. Germline values: CDR1 LNHDA, CDR2 SQIVND (reference sequence). J gave up 9 bases and V 2 bases, and 12 bases lay outside the gene matches. CDR3 region: CASSILQAQGAGEQFF. Here the CDR3 DNA reads TGTGCCAGTAGTATACTTCAGGCGCAGGGGGCAGGTGAGCAGTTCTTC.

This chain joins TRBV5-6 and TRBJ1-3; the D is unclear. The CDR3 runs 15 residues. V lost 6 bases and J lost 1, with 14 bases in between. The V gene's germline CDR1 is SGHDT and CDR2 YYEEEE. This chain's CDR3 is CASTHLTISGNTIYF. The CDR3 coding sequence is TGTGCCAGCACCCATCTGACTATATCTGGAAACACCATATATTTT.

The V and J genes are TRBV30 and TRBJ2-1; D perhaps matches TRBD1 (6 bases). The CDR3 runs 16 residues. V was clipped by 2 bases and J by 5 bases, with 19 bases between them. Germline V CDR1 and CDR2: GTSNPN, SVGIG (reference sequence). CDR3 residues: CAWSRMMGAGNNEQFF. CDR3 DNA: TGTGCCTGGAGTCGAATGATGGGGGCCGGGAACAATGAGCAGTTCTTC. The whole variable domain, filled in from reference TRBV30 and TRBJ2-1, reads SQTIHQWPATLVQPVGSPLSLECTVEGTSNPNLYWYRQAAGRGLQLLFYSVGIGQISSEVPQNLSASRPQDRQFILSSKKLLLSDSGFYLCAWSRMMGAGNNEQFFGPGTRLTVL.

The chain is built from TRBV7-8 and TRBJ2-3; the match to TRBD2 covers 12 bases. Per the germline V gene, CDR1 is SGHVS and CDR2 is FQNEAQ. The CDR3 contains 19 residues. Trimming took 1 base from V and 4 from J; bases not matched to a gene: 12. This CDR3 reads CASSLGGLAGGPRADTQYF. DNA for the CDR3: TGTGCCAGCAGCTTAGGAGGGCTAGCGGGGGGGCCGAGGGCAGATACGCAGTATTTT.

The rearrangement joins TRBV29-1 to TRBJ1-2; TRBD1 might be the D (5 bases). V lost 7 bases, J lost 8 bases, and 11 bases lay in between. The CDR3 is made up of 10 amino acids. Germline loops: CDR1 SQVTM, CDR2 ANQGSEA. The CDR3, as DNA: TGCAGCGGGGGGGATACAGGCTACACCTTC. Amino acid sequence: CSGGDTGYTF.

The V and J genes are TRBV18 and TRBJ2-7, with a weak D call TRBD2 (6 bases). V was shortened by 1 base and J by 2 bases, with 12 bases between the two germline ends. Germline loops: CDR1 KGHSH, CDR2 LQKENI. This CDR3 region has 15 residues. For the CDR3, the DNA is TGTGCCAGCTCACCACTTCCGGGGGTTACCTACGAGCAGTACTTC. This codes for CASSPLPGVTYEQYF.

The chain employs TRBV19 and TRBJ1-4, with unresolved D. This CDR3 region has 11 residues. The germline V gene has CDR1 LNHDA and CDR2 SQIVND (reference sequence). The germline V and J ends were trimmed by 8 bases and 8 bases, with 9 bases remaining between them. The CDR3 DNA sequence: TGTGCCAGTGGACGCCTCGAAAAACTGTTTTTT. Its translation: CASGRLEKLFF.

The J gene is TRBJ2-3, the V gene TRBV5-1; 13 bases are a match to TRBD2. Germline values: CDR1 SGHRS, CDR2 YFSETQ. CDR3 size: 15 residues. The J segment lost 4 bases and the V segment lost 2 bases, leaving 1 base of the junction unmatched. The CDR3 is CASSLLAGGSDTQYF. Here the CDR3 DNA reads TGCGCCAGCAGCTTACTAGCGGGGGGGTCAGATACGCAGTATTTT. The full variable domain, its missing parts supplied by reference TRBV5-1 and TRBJ2-3, is KAGVTQTPRYLIKTRGQQVTLSCSPISGHRSVSWYQQTPGQGLQFLFEYFSETQRNKGNFPGRFSGRQFSNSRSEMNVSTLELGDSALYLCASSLLAGGSDTQYFGPGTRLTVL.

J is TRBJ1-1 and V is TRBV2; D is undetermined. Germline V gene lookup returns CDR1 SNHLY and CDR2 FYNNEI. The ends were cut back, 3 bases at V and 3 bases at J, with 5 bases in the middle. The CDR3 totals 12 residues. CDR3 sequence (DNA): TGTGCCAGCAGTGACGTCTACACTGAAGCTTTCTTT. The encoded protein is CASSDVYTEAFF.

The chain couples TRBV7-2 to TRBJ2-3; TRBD2 matches at 8 bases. With 3 bases clipped from V and 2 bases from J, the junction kept 7 bases outside the gene matches. The CDR3 extends over 16 amino acids. The germline V gene encodes CDR1 SGHTA and CDR2 FQGNSA. CDR3 coding DNA: TGTGCCAGCAGCTTGGGTCCTAGCGGGTACACAGATACGCAGTATTTT. Amino acid sequence: CASSLGPSGYTDTQYF.

This chain uses TRBV10-1 with TRBJ2-3; 9 bases match TRBD1. The J segment lost 1 base and the V segment lost 7 bases, leaving 15 bases of the junction unmatched. Germline V gene sequence: CDR1 WNHNN, CDR2 SYGVQD (reference sequence). CDR3 length: 18 residues. The CDR3 region is CASITGNRGRRGTDTQYF. The CDR3 DNA follows: TGCGCCAGCATAACCGGGAACAGGGGGCGAAGGGGCACAGATACGCAGTATTTT.

This clone occurred a few times. This sequence joins TRBV10-3 and TRBJ2-2, with D perhaps TRBD1 (8 bases). The CDR3 sequence is 16 residues long. Germline CDR1 reads ENHRY; CDR2 reads SYGVKD. With 6 bases removed from V and 4 bases from J, the gap between germline ends came to 18 bases. The CDR3 region is CAISAGVGQATGELFF. DNA for the CDR3: TGTGCCATCAGCGCGGGGGTGGGACAGGCCACCGGGGAGCTGTTTTTT.

The chain carries TRBV7-2 and TRBJ1-1; D is undetermined. V lost 5 bases and J lost 8, with 18 bases in between. The CDR3 is made up of 14 amino acids. Germline V CDR1 and CDR2: SGHTA, FQGNSA. CDR3 in amino acids: CASSISGGSEEAFF. CDR3 nucleotides: TGTGCCAGCAGCATTAGTGGTGGGTCAGAGGAAGCTTTCTTT.

J is TRBJ1-2 and V is TRBV29-1, with no clear D. Looked up from germline, CDR1 is SQVTM and CDR2 is ANQGSEA. The germline V and J ends were trimmed by 4 bases and 4 bases, with 7 bases remaining between them. This CDR3 has 11 amino acids. This CDR3 is CSVGLVYGYTF. In DNA, the CDR3 is TGCAGCGTTGGCTTGGTCTATGGCTACACCTTC.

The chain joins TRBV27 to TRBJ1-3; 10 bases agree with TRBD1. The CDR3 contains 14 residues. Germline V gene sequence: CDR1 MNHEY, CDR2 SMNVEV (reference sequence). Trimming removed 8 bases from V and 3 bases from J; junction bases left unmatched: 4. CDR3 protein: CASGDRGIGNTIYF. For the CDR3, the DNA is TGTGCCAGCGGGGACAGGGGTATTGGAAACACCATATATTTT.

This chain joins TRBV2 and TRBJ2-7, with TRBD2 matching 14 bases. Germline V gene sequence: CDR1 SNHLY, CDR2 FYNNEI. CDR3 length: 16 amino acids. The V gene end was trimmed by 5 bases and the J gene end by 7 bases; junction bases not matched to a gene: 10. Here the CDR3 DNA reads TGTGCCAGCAGTAACCCCGGACTAGCGGGAGGAGGTGAGCAGTACTTC. Translated: CASSNPGLAGGGEQYF.